The 5 T cell receptor beta chains below all came from one sample that was sequenced in a study of blood T cell repertoires in COVID-19. Produced via immunoSEQ multiplex PCR; TCRdb's table is partial and in-frame only. The sample records 150,000 to 200,000 clones, roughly 82% being singletons. Sequencing input: PBMCs or T cells enriched from blood (not recorded which). Every receptor here comes from a woman aged 55-69 years with acute COVID-19.

The chain carries TRBV4-3 and TRBJ1-4, with 7 bases fitting TRBD1. Losses at the gene ends were 7 bases for V and 0 bases for J; bases not matched to a gene: 5. Germline CDR1 reads LGHNA; CDR2 reads YSLEER. CDR3 size: 15 residues. CDR3 DNA: TGCGCCAGCACCGGACAGGTGGCAACTAATGAAAAACTGTTTTTT. Translating gives CASTGQVATNEKLFF.

This clone was counted only a few times. The chain has TRBV5-4 and TRBJ1-3; 8 nucleotides match TRBD1. The CDR3 runs 15 residues. Germline V gives CDR1 SGHNT, CDR2 YYREEE (reference sequence). Trimming at V came to 4 bases and at J to 7 bases, leaving 10 bases not matched to a gene. This CDR3 is CASSHDRGSSNTIYF. CDR3 DNA: TGTGCCAGCAGCCACGACAGGGGCTCTTCCAACACCATATATTTT.

The CDR3 DNA sequence: TGTGCCACCAGCCCTGCCAGGGACAGGGAGAATGAGCAGTTCTTC. The encoded protein is CATSPARDRENEQFF. The genes are TRBV15 and TRBJ2-1; 9 bases match TRBD1. Germline V gene data show CDR1 as LNHNV and CDR2 as YYDKDF (reference sequence). V gave up 5 bases and J gave up 7 bases; unmatched junction bases: 9. The length of the CDR3 is 15 residues.

This clone has just a few counts. The chain is built from TRBV28 and TRBJ1-6, with D possibly being TRBD1 (6 bases). Germline loops: CDR1 MDHEN, CDR2 SYDVKM. The V end lost 11 bases, the J end lost 9 bases, and 20 bases lay between the germline ends. CDR3 size: 14 residues. The chain's CDR3 is CAGARGGDVSPLHF. In DNA form, the CDR3 reads TGTGCCGGGGCCCGAGGGGGGGATGTTTCACCCCTCCACTTT.

This chain links TRBV2 with TRBJ2-5; 8 bases are a match to TRBD2. The trim removed 6 bases at V and 5 bases at J, leaving 8 bases unmatched. CDR3 length: 14 residues. In germline, CDR1 is SNHLY, CDR2 FYNNEI. CDR3 in amino acids: CASRLAALWETQYF. The CDR3, as DNA: TGTGCCAGCAGACTAGCGGCGTTGTGGGAGACCCAGTACTTC.